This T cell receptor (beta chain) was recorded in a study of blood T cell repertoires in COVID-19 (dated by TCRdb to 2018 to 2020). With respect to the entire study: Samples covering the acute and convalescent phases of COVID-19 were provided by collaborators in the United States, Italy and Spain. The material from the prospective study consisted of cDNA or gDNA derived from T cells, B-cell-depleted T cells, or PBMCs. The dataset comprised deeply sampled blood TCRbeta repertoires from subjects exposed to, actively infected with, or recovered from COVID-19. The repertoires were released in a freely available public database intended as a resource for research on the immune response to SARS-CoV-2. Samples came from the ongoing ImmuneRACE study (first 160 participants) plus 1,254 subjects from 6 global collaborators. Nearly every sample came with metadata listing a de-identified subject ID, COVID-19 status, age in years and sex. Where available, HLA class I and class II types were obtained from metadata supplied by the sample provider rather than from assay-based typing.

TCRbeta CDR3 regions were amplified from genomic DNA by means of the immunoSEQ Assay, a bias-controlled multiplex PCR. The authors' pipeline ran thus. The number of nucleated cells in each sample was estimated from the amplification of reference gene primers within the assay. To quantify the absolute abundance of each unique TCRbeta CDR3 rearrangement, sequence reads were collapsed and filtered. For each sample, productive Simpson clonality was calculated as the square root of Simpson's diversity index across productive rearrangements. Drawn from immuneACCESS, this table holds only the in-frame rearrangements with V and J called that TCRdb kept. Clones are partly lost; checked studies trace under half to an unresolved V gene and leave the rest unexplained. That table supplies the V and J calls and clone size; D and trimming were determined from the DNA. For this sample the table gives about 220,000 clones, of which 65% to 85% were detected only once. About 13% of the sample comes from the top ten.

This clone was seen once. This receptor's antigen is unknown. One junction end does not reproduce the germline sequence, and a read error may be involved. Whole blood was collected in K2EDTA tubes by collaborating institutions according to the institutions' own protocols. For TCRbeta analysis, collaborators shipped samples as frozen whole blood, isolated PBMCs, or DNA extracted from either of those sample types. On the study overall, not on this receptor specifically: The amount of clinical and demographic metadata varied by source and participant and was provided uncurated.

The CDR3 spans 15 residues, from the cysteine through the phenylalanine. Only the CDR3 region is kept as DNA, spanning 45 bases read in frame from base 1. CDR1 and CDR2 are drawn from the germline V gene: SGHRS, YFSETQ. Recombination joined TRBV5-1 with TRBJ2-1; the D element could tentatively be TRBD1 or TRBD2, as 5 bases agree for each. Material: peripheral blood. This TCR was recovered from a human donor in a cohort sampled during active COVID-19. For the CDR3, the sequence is CASRLGVQGNNEQFF. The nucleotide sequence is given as TGCGCCAGCAGGTTGGGGGTCCAGGGTAACAATGAGCAGTTCTTC.